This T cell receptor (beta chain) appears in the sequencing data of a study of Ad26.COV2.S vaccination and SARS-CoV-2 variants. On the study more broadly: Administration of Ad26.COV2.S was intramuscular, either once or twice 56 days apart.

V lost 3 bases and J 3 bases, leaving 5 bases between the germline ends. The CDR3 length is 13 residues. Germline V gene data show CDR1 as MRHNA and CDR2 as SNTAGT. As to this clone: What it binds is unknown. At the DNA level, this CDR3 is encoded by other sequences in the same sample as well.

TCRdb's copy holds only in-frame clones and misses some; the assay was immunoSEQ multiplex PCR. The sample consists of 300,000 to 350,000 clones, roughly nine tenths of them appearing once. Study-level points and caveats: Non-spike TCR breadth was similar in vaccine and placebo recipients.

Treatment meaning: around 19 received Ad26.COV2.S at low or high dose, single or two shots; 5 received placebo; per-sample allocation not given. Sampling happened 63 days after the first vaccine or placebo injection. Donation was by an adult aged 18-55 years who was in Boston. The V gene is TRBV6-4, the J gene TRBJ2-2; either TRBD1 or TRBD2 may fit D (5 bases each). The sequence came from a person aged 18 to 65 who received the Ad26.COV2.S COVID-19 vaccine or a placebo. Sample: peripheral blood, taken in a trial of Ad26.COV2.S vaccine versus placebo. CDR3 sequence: CASSEGDTGELFF. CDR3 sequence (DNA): TGTGCCAGCAGTGAGGGGGACACCGGGGAGCTGTTTTTT.